This entry concerns a single T cell receptor beta chain. No antigen is known for it. No much larger clone is present one base from it, and per-base qualities are unavailable. TCRbeta CDR3 regions were amplified from genomic DNA by means of the immunoSEQ Assay, a bias-controlled multiplex PCR. The paper's data handling went like this. Nucleated cell counts per sample were estimated from amplification of reference gene primers within the assay. To quantify the absolute abundance of each unique TCRbeta CDR3 rearrangement, sequence reads were collapsed and filtered. For each sample, productive Simpson clonality was calculated as the square root of Simpson's diversity index across productive rearrangements. Here the immuneACCESS table is served through TCRdb, limited to in-frame sequences with V and J called. Missing clones are a known gap in these copies; in checked studies unresolved V genes cover under half, and the rest lacks a known reason. From that table come the V and J calls and clone size; the DNA was used to work out D and trimming. The sample contains a few hundred thousand clones, about 90% of them found a single time. Less than 3% of the sample belongs to the ten largest clones.

In the germline V gene, CDR1 corresponds to LGHNA and CDR2 to YNFKEQ. The CDR3 covers 15 residues, taking in both the cysteine and the phenylalanine. Only the CDR3 DNA is retained, 45 bases long and in frame from the first base. Trimming leaves V shorter by 1 base and J shorter by 8 bases, with the junction holding 6 bases beyond the gene matches. Collaborating institutions collected whole blood in K2EDTA tubes following their own protocols. Collaborator samples were shipped for TCRbeta analysis as frozen whole blood, isolated PBMCs, or DNA extracted from either sample type. These data originate in a study of blood T cell repertoires in COVID-19 (TCRdb year 2020). Regarding the research as a whole: The collaborator samples originated in the United States, Italy and Spain and spanned the acute and convalescent phases of COVID-19. A de-identified subject ID, COVID-19 status, age in years and sex were almost always included in the sample metadata. Where available, HLA class I and class II types were obtained from metadata supplied by the sample provider rather than from assay-based typing. The prospective study material was composed of cDNA or gDNA derived from T cells, B-cell-depleted T cells, or PBMCs. The repertoires were released in a freely available public database intended as a resource for research on the immune response to SARS-CoV-2. Samples came from the ongoing ImmuneRACE study (first 160 participants) plus 1,254 subjects from 6 global collaborators. Subjects who had been exposed to COVID-19, were actively infected with it, or had recovered from it provided the deeply sampled blood TCRbeta repertoires that made up the dataset. Results the study describes overall, beyond this receptor: How much clinical and demographic metadata was included differed by source and by participant, and the metadata was provided uncurated.

This TCR derives from a woman aged 50 to 60 with acute or convalescent COVID-19. The rearranged chain carries TRBV4-2 and TRBJ2-3; the central 10 bases match TRBD2. Sequenced material: peripheral blood. The DNA is TGTGCCAGCAGCCAAGCCCCAGCGGGAGGGGGTACGCAGTATTTT. The encoded protein is CASSQAPAGGGTQYF.